The 32 T cell receptor beta chains below were found in one sample sequenced in a study of cytomegalovirus exposure and HLA in healthy donors. Primers included in the PCR were 60 Vbeta and 13 Jbeta primers. TCRdb's table, derived via immunoSEQ multiplex PCR, lists solely in-frame clones and lacks some. The sample carries 100,000 to 150,000 clones, 72% recorded once. Material: PBMCs. These receptors were taken from a man aged 25-40 years in good health and CMV-seronegative.

The chain is built from TRBV5-1 and TRBJ2-2; 9 positions match TRBD1. Germline-derived CDR1 and CDR2 are SGHRS and YFSETQ. The CDR3 extends over 16 amino acids. V trimming: 6 bases; J trimming: 2 bases; junction bases outside the gene matches: 8. Here the CDR3 reads CASTTGGRGNTGELFF. The CDR3, as DNA: TGCGCCAGCACCACAGGGGGCAGGGGTAACACCGGGGAGCTGTTTTTT.

A few counts support this clone. V and J are TRBV10-1 and TRBJ1-6; a weak D match, TRBD1 (6 bases). This CDR3 spans 14 amino acids. In germline, CDR1 is WNHNN, CDR2 SYGVQD (reference sequence). The ends were cut back, 3 bases at V and 10 bases at J, with 13 bases in the middle. In nucleotides, the CDR3 is TGCGCCAGCAGTGATGCAGGGGCTGGATCACCCCTCCACTTT. It is translated as CASSDAGAGSPLHF.

The chain is built from TRBV7-2 and TRBJ2-2; TRBD2 aligns across 9 bases. The CDR3 is 18 amino acids. V lost 1 base, J lost 4 bases, and 10 bases stayed unmatched. CDR1 SGHTA and CDR2 FQGNSA come from the germline V gene. For the CDR3, the DNA is TGTGCCAGCAGCTTAGGTGTCGTAGCGCGGGGGGGCACCGGGGAGCTGTTTTTT. Protein sequence: CASSLGVVARGGTGELFF.

The J gene is TRBJ1-5, the V gene TRBV4-2, with TRBD1 identical over 7 bases. Germline CDR1 and CDR2: LGHNA and YNFKEQ. V dropped 1 base and J dropped 0; count of bases not matched to a gene: 12. The CDR3 covers 19 residues. In DNA, the CDR3 is TGTGCCAGCAGCCAAGTAAATGGACGAAGACAGGGTAGCAATCAGCCCCAGCATTTT. It is translated as CASSQVNGRRQGSNQPQHF.

V and J are TRBV7-3 and TRBJ1-4; D call uncertain. V shed 2 bases and J shed 7 bases, with 20 bases lying between them. CDR1 SGHTA and CDR2 FQGTGA come from the germline V gene. This CDR3 is built from 17 residues. The CDR3 DNA sequence: TGTGCCAGCAGCTTAGGCCCAGTAGGAGATGGCTTTGAAAAACTGTTTTTT. It is translated as CASSLGPVGDGFEKLFF.

The table lists this clone with a few counts. This chain connects TRBV19 to TRBJ1-2; perhaps TRBD1 as D (6 bases). Trimming took 11 bases from V and 3 from J, leaving 13 bases between them. Germline V gene sequence: CDR1 LNHDA, CDR2 SQIVND (reference sequence). The CDR3 totals 12 residues. CDR3: CASWAGDYGYTF. In nucleotides, the CDR3 is TGTGCCTCTTGGGCAGGGGACTATGGCTACACCTTC. The full variable domain, its missing parts supplied by reference TRBV19 and TRBJ1-2, is DGGITQSPKYLFRKEGQNVTLSCEQNLNHDAMYWYRQDPGQGLRLIYYSQIVNDFQKGDIAEGYSVSREKKESFPLTVTSAQKNPTAFYLCASWAGDYGYTFGSGTRLTVV.

This sequence joins TRBV28 and TRBJ1-5, with D possibly matching TRBD1 (5 bases). The V end was cut by 1 base, the J end by 6 bases, with 13 bases between. Germline CDR1 MDHEN, CDR2 SYDVKM. This CDR3 is built from 15 residues. In nucleotides, the CDR3 is TGTGCCAGCAGTTTATCCGGGGGGGAGGGTCAGCCCCAGCATTTT. Translating it yields CASSLSGGEGQPQHF.

J is TRBJ2-5 and V is TRBV7-8; TRBD1 matches at 8 bases. The junction had 7 bases not matched to a gene; V was cut back by 4 bases and J by 3 bases. CDR1 SGHVS and CDR2 FQNEAQ come from the germline V gene. The CDR3 length is 15 residues. Here the CDR3 DNA reads TGTGCCAGCAGCTCCGGCAGGGGGCGAGAAGAGACCCAGTACTTC. Translating it yields CASSSGRGREETQYF.

This clone was recorded a few times. The gene calls are TRBV19 and TRBJ1-2; D is uncertain. Germline CDR1 is LNHDA and CDR2 is SQIVND (reference sequence). The CDR3 contains 12 residues. V lost 3 bases to trimming and J lost 7 bases, with 9 bases between them. The CDR3 DNA reads as TGTGCCAGTAGTATTGGAGTATTTGGCTACACCTTC. It encodes CASSIGVFGYTF.

The chain recombines TRBV7-9 with TRBJ1-6; 11 bases fit TRBD1. This CDR3 comprises 13 residues. Germline V gene data show CDR1 as SEHNR and CDR2 as FQNEAQ (reference sequence). After removal of 8 bases from V and 16 bases from J, the junction contained 10 bases not matched to a gene. CDR3 residues: CASARDRGIALHF. For the CDR3, the DNA is TGTGCCAGCGCCCGGGACAGGGGGATAGCTCTCCACTTT.

The chain joins TRBV4-1 to TRBJ2-1; 8 positions agree with TRBD1. The CDR3 is made up of 15 amino acids. The V gene end was trimmed by 2 bases and the J gene end by 0 bases; junction bases not matched to a gene: 0. Germline V lookup: CDR1 MGHRA, CDR2 YSYEKL. The CDR3 coding sequence is TGCGCCAGCAGCCAAACAGGGGGCTCCTACAATGAGCAGTTCTTC. It translates to CASSQTGGSYNEQFF.

This chain links TRBV11-2 with TRBJ1-1; D is undetermined. Germline values: CDR1 SGHAT, CDR2 FQNNGV. The ends were cut back, 4 bases at V and 10 bases at J, with 19 bases in the middle. The CDR3 covers 14 residues. The chain's CDR3 is CASSSGEGRPGAFF. The CDR3 bases are TGTGCCAGCAGCTCTGGGGAGGGCAGGCCGGGAGCTTTCTTT.

The V call is TRBV6-6, the J call TRBJ2-5; D is ambiguous. This CDR3 is built from 13 residues. From germline, CDR1 is MNHNY and CDR2 SVGAGI (reference sequence). V was trimmed by 8 bases and J by 2 bases, leaving 12 bases between them. The CDR3 here is CASGLGQQETQYF. In DNA, the CDR3 is TGTGCCAGCGGGCTTGGGCAGCAAGAGACCCAGTACTTC.

This clone was observed once. The J gene is TRBJ2-3, the V gene TRBV13, with D possibly TRBD2 on 7 matching bases. This CDR3 has 15 residues. Germline V CDR1 and CDR2: PRHDT, FYEKMQ (reference sequence). V shed 6 bases and J shed 1 base, with 14 bases lying between them. The CDR3 protein is CASRHGGAGTDTQYF. CDR3 in DNA: TGTGCCAGCAGGCATGGGGGGGCCGGCACAGATACGCAGTATTTT.

The genes are TRBV28 and TRBJ2-2; 8 positions agree with TRBD1. V was pared by 3 bases and J by 7 bases, with 10 bases of the junction left unmatched. CDR1 is MDHEN, CDR2 SYDVKM, per germline. The CDR3 runs to 16 residues. In nucleotides, the CDR3 is TGTGCCAGCAGTTTCAACCCTGGACAGGGCAGCGGGGAGCTGTTTTTT. Translation: CASSFNPGQGSGELFF. Filled out from reference TRBV28 and TRBJ2-2, the complete variable domain reads DVKVTQSSRYLVKRTGEKVFLECVQDMDHENMFWYRQDPGLGLRLIYFSYDVKMKEKGDIPEGYSVSREKKERFSLILESASTNQTSMYLCASSFNPGQGSGELFFGEGSRLTVL.

V usage is TRBV7-6 and J usage is TRBJ2-7; the D gene is possibly TRBD1 (5 bases). The CDR3 contains 13 residues. V lost 3 bases and J 3 bases, leaving 9 bases between the germline ends. Germline assignment: CDR1 SGHVS and CDR2 FNYEAQ. This CDR3 is CASSFDQGYEQYF. DNA for the CDR3: TGTGCCAGCAGCTTTGATCAGGGCTACGAGCAGTACTTC.

The DNA of the CDR3 is TGTGCCTGGAGCGCCCCTGTGTGGGGACAGTTCAATAACTATGGCTACACCTTC. This codes for CAWSAPVWGQFNNYGYTF. The chain is built from TRBV30 and TRBJ1-2; 7 nucleotides align to TRBD1. Germline V gene lookup returns CDR1 GTSNPN and CDR2 SVGIG (reference sequence). V trimming: 3 bases; J trimming: 1 base; junction bases outside the gene matches: 17. The CDR3 totals 18 residues.

The table lists this clone with a few counts. The chain joins TRBV20-1 to TRBJ2-1; TRBD1 might be the D (6 bases). V gave up 4 bases and J gave up 9 bases, with 10 bases separating them. The CDR3 is made up of 11 amino acids. Germline V lookup: CDR1 DFQATT, CDR2 SNEGSKA (reference sequence). CDR3 in amino acids: CSATRDTEQFF. CDR3 nucleotides: TGCAGTGCTACCAGGGACACTGAGCAGTTCTTC.

The CDR3 here is CASSLGHYEQYF. The CDR3 DNA follows: TGTGCCAGCAGTTTAGGACACTACGAGCAGTACTTC. The V gene is TRBV28, the J gene TRBJ2-7, with D possibly being TRBD1 (5 bases). CDR1 is MDHEN and CDR2 is SYDVKM in the germline V gene. The CDR3 extends over 12 amino acids. V lost 2 bases to trimming and J lost 3 bases, with 5 bases between them.

The J gene is TRBJ2-1, the V gene TRBV7-2; D perhaps matches TRBD2 (6 bases). The CDR3 has 15 residues. Trimming took off 4 bases at V and 9 bases at J, with 19 bases between the two ends. The germline CDR1 and CDR2 sequences are SGHTA and FQGNSA. The CDR3 bases are TGTGCCAGCAGCTCCGGGACCCCCTGGCGGGGTGAGCAGTTCTTC. It specifies CASSSGTPWRGEQFF.

This clone is a singleton in its sample. The chain combines TRBV5-1 with TRBJ2-5; D perhaps matches TRBD2 (7 bases). Trimming removed 4 bases at V and 2 bases at J, with 12 bases between. From germline, CDR1 is SGHRS and CDR2 YFSETQ. This CDR3 spans 14 amino acids. The CDR3 reads CASSRRGAQETQYF. The CDR3 DNA is TGCGCCAGCAGCCGTCGGGGGGCACAAGAGACCCAGTACTTC.

This chain joins TRBV19 and TRBJ2-4; D ambiguous. Trimming left V 4 bases short and J 5 bases short, with 12 bases between. Germline V gives CDR1 LNHDA, CDR2 SQIVND (reference sequence). CDR3 size: 14 residues. CDR3 in DNA: TGTGCCAGTAGTACCCACAGCTTGCAAAACATTCAGTACTTC. Protein product: CASSTHSLQNIQYF.

The chain uses TRBV5-1 and TRBJ2-6, with D maybe TRBD1 (5 bases). CDR3 length equals 15 residues. Germline V gives CDR1 SGHRS, CDR2 YFSETQ. V was clipped by 9 bases and J by 0 bases, with 13 bases between them. Written as DNA, the CDR3 is TGCGCCACCCACGACAGAATCTCTGGGGCCAACGTCCTGACTTTC. As protein: CATHDRISGANVLTF.

The chain has TRBV30 and TRBJ1-5; D is unresolved. Germline V gives CDR1 GTSNPN, CDR2 SVGIG (reference sequence). The V end lost 1 base, the J end lost 4 bases, and 11 bases lay between the germline ends. This CDR3 has 14 residues. The CDR3 DNA reads as TGTGCCTGGAGTGGAGACGGGGATAATCAGCCCCAGCATTTT. Translated: CAWSGDGDNQPQHF.

This clone has more than one count but fewer than ten. The V gene is TRBV18, the J gene TRBJ1-4; D is undetermined. Germline-derived CDR1 and CDR2 are KGHSH and LQKENI. V was trimmed by 8 bases and J by 3 bases, leaving 25 bases between them. CDR3 size: 18 residues. The CDR3 sequence: CASRRTASPSRANEKLFF. The CDR3 DNA reads TGTGCCAGCCGACGGACGGCATCCCCTTCGAGGGCTAATGAAAAACTGTTTTTT.

The V gene is TRBV10-3, the J gene TRBJ1-4, with 10 positions matching TRBD1. This CDR3 has 15 amino acids. The V and J ends lost 5 bases and 2 bases, in that order; junction bases with no gene match: 2. The germline gives CDR1 ENHRY, CDR2 SYGVKD. The CDR3: CAISPGQGTNEKLFF. The CDR3 DNA reads TGTGCCATCAGTCCGGGACAGGGGACTAATGAAAAACTGTTTTTT.

This clone was seen only a few times. This chain connects TRBV6-5 to TRBJ2-7, with 10 bases that match TRBD2. J lost 5 bases, V lost 8 bases, and 9 bases had no gene match. Germline V gene sequence: CDR1 MNHEY, CDR2 SVGAGI. The CDR3 is made up of 14 amino acids. CDR3 protein: CASHSGTSVNEQYF. In DNA form, the CDR3 reads TGTGCCAGCCATTCCGGGACTAGCGTCAACGAGCAGTACTTC.

The rearrangement joins TRBV11-2 to TRBJ2-5; 10 nucleotides line up with TRBD2. This CDR3 spans 15 amino acids. The V gene end was trimmed by 2 bases and the J gene end by 12 bases; junction bases not matched to a gene: 12. Germline V gene lookup returns CDR1 SGHAT and CDR2 FQNNGV. The CDR3 DNA reads as TGTGCCAGCAGCTTAAGAACCCTAGCGGGGGCCCATAAGTACTTC. It codes for CASSLRTLAGAHKYF.

The rearrangement joins TRBV4-1 to TRBJ1-4, with a weak D call TRBD1 (5 bases). The length of the CDR3 is 14 residues. Germline lookup yields CDR1 MGHRA and CDR2 YSYEKL. The germline V and J ends were trimmed by 5 bases and 2 bases, with 9 bases remaining between them. CDR3 region: CASSAGSTNEKLFF. DNA for the CDR3: TGCGCCAGCAGCGCAGGGTCTACTAATGAAAAACTGTTTTTT.

The CDR3 protein is CATQDREDYGYTF. CDR3 DNA sequence: TGTGCCACCCAAGACAGGGAGGACTATGGCTACACCTTC. V usage is TRBV19 and J usage is TRBJ1-2; 7 bases are shared with TRBD1. The V segment lost 10 bases and the J segment 3 bases; nucleotides outside the gene matches: 8. The CDR3 sequence is 13 residues long. In germline, CDR1 is LNHDA, CDR2 SQIVND (reference sequence).

This chain uses TRBV6-5 with TRBJ1-2, with a tentative D call TRBD1 (5 bases). CDR3 length equals 14 residues. The germline V gene has CDR1 MNHEY and CDR2 SVGAGI. The V and J ends lost 0 bases and 7 bases respectively, with 12 bases between them. CDR3: CASSYSAGLGGYTF. The DNA for the CDR3 is TGTGCCAGCAGTTACTCAGCAGGGCTTGGTGGCTACACCTTC.

The chain carries TRBV7-2 and TRBJ1-1; TRBD1 aligns across 9 bases. Trimming removed 7 bases from V and 12 bases from J; junction bases left unmatched: 12. The length of the CDR3 is 13 residues. Germline V CDR1 and CDR2: SGHTA, FQGNSA. In DNA form, the CDR3 reads TGTGCCAGCACCGTCGACAGGGGGGCCTCATCTTTCTTT. Protein sequence: CASTVDRGASSFF.